What follows describes a single T cell receptor (beta chain). The antigen is not known. V was shortened by 6 bases and J by 0 bases, with 9 bases between the two germline ends. The CDR3 is 14 residues long. In germline, CDR1 is WSHSY, CDR2 SAAADI. The sample comes from a study of OX40 agonist ivuxolimab in advanced cancers. About the research overall: Each patient was given ivuxolimab into a vein every 2 weeks, at 0.01 to 10 mg/kg. Study-level points and caveats: The study found among the lowest clonal expansion in partial responders at 0.1-3.0 mg/kg. Expanded clones tended on average to be more numerous among CD8+ T cells than CD4+. Expanded peripheral T cells had an undetermined antigen specificity.

Measured with immunoSEQ multiplex PCR; TCRdb has only the in-frame clones, and not every one. The sample lists roughly 55,000 clones, 70% to 80% occurring once. Sample: CD4+ or CD8+ T cells sorted from blood, taken in a trial of the OX40 agonist ivuxolimab. This sequence originates from an adult with an advanced solid tumor such as melanoma, head and neck, liver or kidney cancer. The chain carries TRBV10-2 and TRBJ1-5; D not certain. CDR3 in DNA: TGCGCCAGCAGGGGGTGGAATAGCAATCAGCCCCAGCATTTT. Translated, it gives CASRGWNSNQPQHF.